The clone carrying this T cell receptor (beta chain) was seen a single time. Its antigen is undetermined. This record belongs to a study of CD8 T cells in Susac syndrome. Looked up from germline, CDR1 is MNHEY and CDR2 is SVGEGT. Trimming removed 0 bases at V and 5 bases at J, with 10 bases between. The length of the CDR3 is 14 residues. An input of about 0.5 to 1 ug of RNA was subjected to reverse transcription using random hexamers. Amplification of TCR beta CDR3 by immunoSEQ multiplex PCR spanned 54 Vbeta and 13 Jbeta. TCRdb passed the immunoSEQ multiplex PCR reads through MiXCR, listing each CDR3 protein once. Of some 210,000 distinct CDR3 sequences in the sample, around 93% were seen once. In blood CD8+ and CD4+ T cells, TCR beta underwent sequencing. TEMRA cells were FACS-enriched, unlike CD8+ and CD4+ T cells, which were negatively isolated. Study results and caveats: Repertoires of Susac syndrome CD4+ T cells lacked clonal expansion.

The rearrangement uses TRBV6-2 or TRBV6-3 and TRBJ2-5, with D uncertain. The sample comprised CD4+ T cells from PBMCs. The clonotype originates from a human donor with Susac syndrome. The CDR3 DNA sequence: TGTGCCAGCAGTTACTCGGCTGTCCGGGAGACCCAGTACTTC. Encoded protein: CASSYSAVRETQYF.